The present entry profiles one T cell receptor (beta chain) with its context. What it binds is not known. The junction had 6 bases not matched to a gene; V was cut back by 6 bases and J by 5 bases. Germline V gives CDR1 SGHTA, CDR2 FQGNSA. CDR3 length equals 14 residues. TCRdb keeps only in-frame clones here, not all; method: immunoSEQ multiplex PCR. The table has approximately 300,000 clones, almost 95% seen once; the top ten hold around 0.58%. This sample was included in a study of T cell responses to AZD1222 COVID-19 vaccine. Overall study results and limits: In the spike-specific TCR repertoire, nearly half reportedly target unmutated variant regions. Clonal diversity may have been underestimated, and the donors were mostly white British, with more females than males.

This receptor was obtained from an adult who received the AZD1222 COVID-19 vaccine. The source material was peripheral blood, sampled 28 days after the second AZD1222 dose. V usage is TRBV7-2 and J usage is TRBJ2-4, with TRBD1 matching over 8 bases. The CDR3 protein is CASRPTGGQNIQYF. The CDR3 DNA sequence: TGTGCCAGCAGACCCACAGGGGGGCAAAACATTCAGTACTTC.